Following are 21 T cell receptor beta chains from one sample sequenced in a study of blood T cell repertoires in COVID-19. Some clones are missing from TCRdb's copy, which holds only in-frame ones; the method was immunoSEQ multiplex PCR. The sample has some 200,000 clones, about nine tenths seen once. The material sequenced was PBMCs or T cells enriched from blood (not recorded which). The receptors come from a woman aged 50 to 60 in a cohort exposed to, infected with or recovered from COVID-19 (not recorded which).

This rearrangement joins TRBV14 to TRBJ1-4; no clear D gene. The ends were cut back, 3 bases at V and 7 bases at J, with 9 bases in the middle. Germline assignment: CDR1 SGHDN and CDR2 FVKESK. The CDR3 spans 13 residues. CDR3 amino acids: CASSQFAGEKLFF. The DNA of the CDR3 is TGTGCCAGCAGCCAGTTTGCCGGTGAAAAACTGTTTTTT.

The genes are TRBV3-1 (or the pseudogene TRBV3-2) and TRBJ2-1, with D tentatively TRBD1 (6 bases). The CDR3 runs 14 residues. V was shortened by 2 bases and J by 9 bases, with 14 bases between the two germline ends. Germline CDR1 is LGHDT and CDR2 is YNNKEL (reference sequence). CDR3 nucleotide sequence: TGTGCCAGCAGCCAATTAGGCCAGGGGCGTGAGCAGTTCTTC. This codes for CASSQLGQGREQFF.

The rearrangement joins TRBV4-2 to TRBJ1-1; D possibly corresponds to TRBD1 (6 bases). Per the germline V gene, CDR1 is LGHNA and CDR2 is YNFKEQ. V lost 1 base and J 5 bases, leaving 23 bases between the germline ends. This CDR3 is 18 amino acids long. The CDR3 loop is CASSQVQDSQTTGTEAFF. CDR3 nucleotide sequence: TGTGCCAGCAGCCAAGTCCAGGACAGTCAGACGACCGGGACTGAAGCTTTCTTT.

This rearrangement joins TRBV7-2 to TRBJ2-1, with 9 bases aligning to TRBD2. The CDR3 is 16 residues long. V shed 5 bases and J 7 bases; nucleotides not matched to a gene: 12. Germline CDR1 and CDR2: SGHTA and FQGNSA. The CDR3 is CASSPQSGGRGNEQFF. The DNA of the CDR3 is TGTGCCAGCAGCCCCCAAAGCGGGGGGCGGGGGAATGAGCAGTTCTTC.

CDR3 nucleotides: TGCGCCAGCAGTACCACGATAGGAGGGTCCGAAAAACTGTTTTTT. Amino acids: CASSTTIGGSEKLFF. This rearrangement joins TRBV4-1 to TRBJ1-4; the D is unclear. Trimming removed 6 bases at V and 8 bases at J, with 19 bases between. The CDR3 runs 15 residues. Per the germline V gene, CDR1 is MGHRA and CDR2 is YSYEKL.

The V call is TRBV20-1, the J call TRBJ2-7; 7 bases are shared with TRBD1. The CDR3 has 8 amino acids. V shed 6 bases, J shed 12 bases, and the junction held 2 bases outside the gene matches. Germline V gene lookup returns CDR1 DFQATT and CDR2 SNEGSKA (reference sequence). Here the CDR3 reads CSARQGYF. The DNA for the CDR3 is TGCAGTGCGCGACAGGGGTACTTC.

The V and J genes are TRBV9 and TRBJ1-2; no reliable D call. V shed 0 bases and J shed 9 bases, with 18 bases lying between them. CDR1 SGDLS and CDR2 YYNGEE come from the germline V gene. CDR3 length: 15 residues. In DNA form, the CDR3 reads TGTGCCAGCAGCGTAGACCTTTTCGGGTCCGATAGCTACACCTTC. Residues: CASSVDLFGSDSYTF. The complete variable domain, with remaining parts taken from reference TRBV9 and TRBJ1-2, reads DSGVTQTPKHLITATGQRVTLRCSPRSGDLSVYWYQQSLDQGLQFLIQYYNGEERAKGNILERFSAQQFPDLHSELNLSSLELGDSALYFCASSVDLFGSDSYTFGSGTRLTVV.

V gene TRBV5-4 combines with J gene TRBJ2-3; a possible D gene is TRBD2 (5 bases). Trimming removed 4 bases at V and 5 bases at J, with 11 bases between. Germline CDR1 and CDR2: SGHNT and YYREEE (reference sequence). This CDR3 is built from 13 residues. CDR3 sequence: CASSPHEGDTQYF. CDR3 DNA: TGTGCCAGCAGCCCGCACGAGGGAGATACGCAGTATTTT.

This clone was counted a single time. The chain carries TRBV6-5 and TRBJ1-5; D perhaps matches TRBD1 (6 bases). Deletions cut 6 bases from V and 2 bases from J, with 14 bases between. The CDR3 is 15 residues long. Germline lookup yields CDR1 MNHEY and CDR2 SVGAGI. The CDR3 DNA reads TGTGCCAGCAGCTCCCAGGGGATGGGCAATCAGCCCCAGCATTTT. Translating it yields CASSSQGMGNQPQHF.

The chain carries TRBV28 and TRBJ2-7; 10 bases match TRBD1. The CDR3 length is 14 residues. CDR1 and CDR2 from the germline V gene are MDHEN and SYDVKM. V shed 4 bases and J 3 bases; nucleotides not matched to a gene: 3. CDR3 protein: CASSSGQGRYEQYF. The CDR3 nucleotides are TGTGCCAGCAGTTCGGGACAGGGGCGCTACGAGCAGTACTTC.

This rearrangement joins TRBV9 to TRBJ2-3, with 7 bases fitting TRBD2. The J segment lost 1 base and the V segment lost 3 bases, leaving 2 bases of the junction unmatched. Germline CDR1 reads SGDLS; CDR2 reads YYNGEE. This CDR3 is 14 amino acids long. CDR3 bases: TGTGCCAGCAGCGACACTAGCGGCACAGATACGCAGTATTTT. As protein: CASSDTSGTDTQYF.

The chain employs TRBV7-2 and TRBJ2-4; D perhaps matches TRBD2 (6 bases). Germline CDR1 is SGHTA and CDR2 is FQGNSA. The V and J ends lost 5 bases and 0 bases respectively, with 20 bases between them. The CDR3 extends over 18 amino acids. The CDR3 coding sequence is TGTGCCAGCAGCCCGAAAACTAGCTTTGGCCTAGCCAAAAACATTCAGTACTTC. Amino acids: CASSPKTSFGLAKNIQYF.

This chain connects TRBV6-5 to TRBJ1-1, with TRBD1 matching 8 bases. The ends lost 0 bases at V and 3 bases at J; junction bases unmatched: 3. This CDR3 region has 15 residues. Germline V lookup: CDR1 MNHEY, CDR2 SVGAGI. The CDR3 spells CASSYSDREHTEAFF. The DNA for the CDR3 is TGTGCCAGCAGTTACTCGGACAGGGAACACACTGAAGCTTTCTTT.

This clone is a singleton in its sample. The CDR3 sequence is CASTEAGQSSYEQYF. The CDR3 region has the DNA TGTGCCAGCACCGAAGCGGGGCAGTCTTCCTACGAGCAGTACTTC. The V call is TRBV28, the J call TRBJ2-7; 7 nucleotides match TRBD2. Germline V gives CDR1 MDHEN, CDR2 SYDVKM. The CDR3 spans 15 residues. J gave up 1 base and V 7 bases, and 10 bases lay outside the gene matches.

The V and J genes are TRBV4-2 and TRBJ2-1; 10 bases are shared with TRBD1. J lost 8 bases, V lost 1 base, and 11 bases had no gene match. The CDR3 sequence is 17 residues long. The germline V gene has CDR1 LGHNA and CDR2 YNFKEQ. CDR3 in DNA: TGTGCCAGCAGCCAAGCCGCCGACAGGGGGCTTTCATATGAGCAGTTCTTC. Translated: CASSQAADRGLSYEQFF.

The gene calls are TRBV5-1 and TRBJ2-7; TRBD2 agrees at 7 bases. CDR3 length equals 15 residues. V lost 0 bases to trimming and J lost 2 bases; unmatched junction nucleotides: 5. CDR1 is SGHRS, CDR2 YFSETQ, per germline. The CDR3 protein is CASSLEVAGPYEQYF. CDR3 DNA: TGCGCCAGCAGCTTGGAGGTAGCGGGTCCCTACGAGCAGTACTTC.

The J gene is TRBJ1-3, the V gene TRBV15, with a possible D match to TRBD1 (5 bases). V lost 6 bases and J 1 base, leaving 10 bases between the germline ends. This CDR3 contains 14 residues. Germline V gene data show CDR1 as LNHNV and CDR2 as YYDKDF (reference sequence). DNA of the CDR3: TGTGCCACCAGTTTTGGGGGGTCTGGAAACACCATATATTTT. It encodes CATSFGGSGNTIYF. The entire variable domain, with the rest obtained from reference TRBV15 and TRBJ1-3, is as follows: DAMVIQNPRYQVTQFGKPVTLSCSQTLNHNVMYWYQQKSSQAPKLLFHYYDKDFNNEADTPDNFQSRRPNTSFCFLDIRSPGLGDTAMYLCATSFGGSGNTIYFGEGSWLTVV.

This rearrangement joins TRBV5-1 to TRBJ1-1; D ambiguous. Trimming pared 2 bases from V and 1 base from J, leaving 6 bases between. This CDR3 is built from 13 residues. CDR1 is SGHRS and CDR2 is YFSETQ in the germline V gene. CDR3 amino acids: CASSFSTNTEAFF. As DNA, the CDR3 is TGCGCCAGCAGCTTTAGCACGAACACTGAAGCTTTCTTT.

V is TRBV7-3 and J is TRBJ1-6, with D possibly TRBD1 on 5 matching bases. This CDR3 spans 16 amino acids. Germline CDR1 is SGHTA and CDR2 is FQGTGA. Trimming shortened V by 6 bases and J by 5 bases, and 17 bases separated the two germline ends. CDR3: CASSIRGRGNNSPLHF. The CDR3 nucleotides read TGTGCCAGCAGTATCCGCGGAAGGGGAAATAATTCACCCCTCCACTTT.

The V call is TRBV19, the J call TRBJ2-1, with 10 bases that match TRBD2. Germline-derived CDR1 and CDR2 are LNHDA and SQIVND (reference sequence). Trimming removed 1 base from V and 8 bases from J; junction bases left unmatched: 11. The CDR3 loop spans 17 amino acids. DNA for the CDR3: TGTGCCAGTAGTATAGTGGCTAGCGGGGGCCAAGGGGATGAGCAGTTCTTC. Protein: CASSIVASGGQGDEQFF.

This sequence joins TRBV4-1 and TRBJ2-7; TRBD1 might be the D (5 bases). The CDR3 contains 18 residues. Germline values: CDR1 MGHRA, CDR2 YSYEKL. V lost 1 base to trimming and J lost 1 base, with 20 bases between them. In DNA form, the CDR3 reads TGCGCCAGCAGCCAAGCCTACCCGTTAAAAACAGGATCCTACGAGCAGTACTTC. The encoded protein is CASSQAYPLKTGSYEQYF.